This entry features one T cell receptor beta chain sequence. The target antigen is unknown. The record originates from a study of CD8 T cells in Susac syndrome. General observations from the study: The study's TCR sequencing and HLA analysis covered a relatively small number of individuals, and the study acknowledged this.

RNA in amounts of about 0.5 to 1 ug was reverse transcribed with random hexamers. Each CDR3 protein gets one entry after TCRdb re-called the immunoSEQ multiplex PCR reads with MiXCR. The sample carries roughly 250,000 distinct CDR3 sequences, 90% to 96% recorded once. The CDR3 is 15 amino acids. Between the trimmed V and J ends, which lost 3 bases and 8 bases, there was a span of 17 bases. Germline CDR1 and CDR2: SGDLS and YYNGEE. The genes are TRBV9 and TRBJ1-4, with TRBD1 as a possible D gene (5 bases). This sequence was found in a human donor with Susac syndrome. Sequencing input: CD4+ T cells from PBMCs. CDR3 sequence: CASSAGLHLREKLFF. The CDR3, as DNA: TGTGCCAGCAGCGCGGGACTCCACTTGAGAGAAAAACTGTTTTTT. Using reference TRBV9 and TRBJ1-4 for the parts outside the CDR3, the full variable domain is DSGVTQTPKHLITATGQRVTLRCSPRSGDLSVYWYQQSLDQGLQFLIQYYNGEERAKGNILERFSAQQFPDLHSELNLSSLELGDSALYFCASSAGLHLREKLFFGSGTQLSVL.